This TCR beta chain was retrieved from a study of blood T cell repertoires in COVID-19. On the study more broadly: The samples span acute and convalescent COVID-19 from the United States, Italy and Spain. In each case, the material was cDNA or gDNA derived from T cells, B-cell-depleted T cells, or PBMCs.

Authors' processing steps: Amplification from reference gene primers served as the basis for estimated nucleated cell counts. Sequencing was performed with immunoSEQ multiplex PCR; in TCRdb, only in-frame clones are kept and a portion is missing. V and J calls and clone size are as listed in that table; D and trimming were resolved from the DNA. The data show 210,000 or so clones, around 82% seen once. The CDR3 contains 16 residues. Trimming took 0 bases from V and 4 from J, leaving 12 bases between them. Germline V CDR1 and CDR2: LGHDT, YNNKEL (reference sequence). Sequencing was performed on peripheral blood. The V gene is TRBV3-1 (or the pseudogene TRBV3-2), the J gene TRBJ1-4; D might be TRBD1 (5 bases). The receptor was derived from a middle-aged woman with acute or convalescent COVID-19. Here the CDR3 reads CASSQDRSGLNEKLFF. The CDR3 DNA reads as TGTGCCAGCAGCCAAGATCGATCGGGACTTAATGAAAAACTGTTTTTT.